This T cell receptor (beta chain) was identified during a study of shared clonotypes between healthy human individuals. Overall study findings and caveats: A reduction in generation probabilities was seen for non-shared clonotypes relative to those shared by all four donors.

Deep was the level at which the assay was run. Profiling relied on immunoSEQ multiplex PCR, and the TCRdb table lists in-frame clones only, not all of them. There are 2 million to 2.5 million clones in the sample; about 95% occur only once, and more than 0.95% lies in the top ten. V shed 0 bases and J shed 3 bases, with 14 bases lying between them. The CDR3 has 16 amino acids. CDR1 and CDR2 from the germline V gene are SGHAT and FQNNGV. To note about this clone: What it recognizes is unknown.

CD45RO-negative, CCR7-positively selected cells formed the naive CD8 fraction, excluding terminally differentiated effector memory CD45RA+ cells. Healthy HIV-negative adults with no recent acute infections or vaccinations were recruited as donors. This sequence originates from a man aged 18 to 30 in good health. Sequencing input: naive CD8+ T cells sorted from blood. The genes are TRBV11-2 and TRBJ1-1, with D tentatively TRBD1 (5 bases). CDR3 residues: CASSLDLAVGDTEAFF. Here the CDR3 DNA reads TGTGCCAGCAGCTTAGATCTGGCGGTGGGGGACACTGAAGCTTTCTTT.